The entry below describes one T cell receptor (beta chain). This clonotype was recorded at least ten times. The target of this receptor is not known. One base away there is no much larger clone; base qualities are not given. From the cysteine through the phenylalanine, the CDR3 covers 14 amino acids. Only CDR3 DNA remains: 42 bases, in frame from the first base. After removal of 8 bases from V and 6 bases from J, the junction retains 7 bases not matched to a gene. The ophthalmopathy patients had moderately to severely active disease, with a Clinical Activity Score of 3 or higher, a NOSPECS grade of 4 or higher, and a disease duration of less than 3 months. Patients were excluded if they had other autoimmune diseases, uncontrolled infections, pregnancy or lactation. Clinical symptoms, serum thyroxine, TRAb, thyroid ultrasound and orbital computed tomography were used for diagnosis. Ficoll-Paque density gradient centrifugation was used to isolate PBMCs from around 9.1 ml of fresh peripheral blood. Total RNA was extracted using Trizol reagent, and RNA quality was checked on an Agilent 2100 Bioanalyzer.

The sample belongs to a study of Graves' ophthalmopathy and Graves' hyperthyroidism listed by TCRdb under 2018. In terms of the full investigation: Peripheral blood was collected at initial diagnosis, prior to any treatment. TCR beta repertoire signatures were used to distinguish Graves' ophthalmopathy from Graves' hyperthyroidism and to predict progression to ophthalmopathy. In total, approximately 130 blood samples were TCR-sequenced: fewer than 50 ophthalmopathy, under 80 hyperthyroidism and some 17 hyperthyroidism-to-ophthalmopathy patients. To explore V-J signatures that distinguish ophthalmopathy from hyperthyroidism, a discovery set of 95 to 100 patients was enrolled, made up of more than 40 with ophthalmopathy and roughly 55 with stable hyperthyroidism. For independent validation, a separate cohort was made up of about 18 hyperthyroidism patients plus 17 patients who later progressed from hyperthyroidism to ophthalmopathy. In five or six hyperthyroidism patients, T-cell repertoires of thyroid tissue and blood were compared. Once sampling was done, hyperthyroidism patients were given methimazole at a starting dose of 30 mg daily, while ophthalmopathy patients were given high-dose intravenous methylprednisolone. The 85 to 100 discovery patients were divided at random into training and test sets in a 7:3 ratio.

The research as a whole found: In validation, the model predicted ophthalmopathy progression with about 71% sensitivity and 72% to 80% specificity; fewer than 15 predicted patients were CT-confirmed with GO in a median of approximately 6.5 months. Among expanded thyroid clonotypes with frequency above 0.001, most also showed up in blood, which suggests that blood repertoires may reflect the thyroid immune response. Ophthalmopathy was separated from stable hyperthyroidism by the 13-signature model with roughly 88% sensitivity and 81% to 83% specificity in cross-validation and with 80%/75% in the test set. Sample size was not predetermined statistically, and investigators were not blinded to group allocation.

TCR beta CDR3 regions were amplified from RNA transcripts for repertoire sequencing. The first round was an RT-PCR using HTBI primers with the Qiagen OneStep RT-PCR kit, and this first round was followed by a second-round multiplex PCR, then size selection and purification. Libraries were sequenced paired-end with 100 bp reads on an Illumina HiSeq2000. In the source study's methods: SOAPnuke was used to process the reads, removing any read that contained adapters or uncalled bases, had a mean Phred below 15, or lacked an exact match to the constant primer or identifier. COPE v1.2.5 was used to merge high-quality paired reads. Unique nucleotide sequences were defined as clonotypes and aligned to IMGT TRB V, D and J references using MiTCR v1.1. The analysis was limited to V-J combinations with a frequency above 0.0001, which together covered just over 98% of the repertoires. For each V-J combination, a TCR clonal expansion and chaos score was defined as the ratio of F50 clonal expansion to chaos observed in the TCRdist matrix. Welch's t-statistics and random forest were used to narrow the features down to more than 10 V-J combinations, which were then fed into a naive Bayes classifier. The similarity between thyroid and blood repertoires was quantified using the Morisita-Horn index. TCRdb's own reprocessing of the public reads used fastp at Q25 and MiXCR and kept productive beta chains. Rows are unified per CDR3 protein, each entry keeping the most common DNA and genes. The V and J calls were determined by TCRdb, not by the authors. This sample holds approximately 160,000 distinct CDR3 sequences; 35% to 50% were observed only once. The ten largest clonotypes hold over 7% of the sample.

Material: peripheral blood. The rearranged segments are TRBV12-3 or TRBV12-4 and TRBJ1-5; TRBD1 lines up with 10 middle nucleotides. The receptor's source is a man younger than 40 with Graves' ophthalmopathy. Donor details come from another sample of the same person, matched by shared clones. The DNA is TGTGCCAGCTTCAGACAGGGGGCAGGTCAGCCCCAGCATTTT. Its amino acids are CASFRQGAGQPQHF.